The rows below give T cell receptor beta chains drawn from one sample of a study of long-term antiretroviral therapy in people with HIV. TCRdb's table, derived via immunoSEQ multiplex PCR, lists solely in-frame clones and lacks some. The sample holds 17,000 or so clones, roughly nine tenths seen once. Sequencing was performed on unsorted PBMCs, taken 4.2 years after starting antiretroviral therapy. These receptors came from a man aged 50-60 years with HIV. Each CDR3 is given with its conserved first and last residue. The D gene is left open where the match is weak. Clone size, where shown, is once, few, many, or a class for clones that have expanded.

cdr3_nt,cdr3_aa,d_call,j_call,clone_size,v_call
TGTGCTAGTGGTTTGGTACATGGGACCCTCTCTTCACCCCTCCACTTT,CASGLVHGTLSSPLHF,NA,TRBJ1-6,NA,TRBV12-5
TGTGCCAGCAGCGTATCCAGGACATCCCACGAGCAGTACTTC,CASSVSRTSHEQYF,NA,TRBJ2-7,NA,TRBV9
TGTGCCAGCTCCAGGGGGTCGAGCACAGATACGCAGTATTTT,CASSRGSSTDTQYF,TRBD1,TRBJ2-3,NA,TRBV6-5
TGCGCCAGCAGCCAAGACGCGGGGGATCAGCCCCAGCATTTT,CASSQDAGDQPQHF,NA,TRBJ1-5,NA,TRBV4-3
TGTGCCAGCAGTTCCGGGACAGGGTACGGAAACACCATATATTTT,CASSSGTGYGNTIYF,TRBD1,TRBJ1-3,NA,TRBV27
TGCGCCAGCAGCTTATCGGGACAGGGACTAAACACCATATATTTT,CASSLSGQGLNTIYF,TRBD1,TRBJ1-3,NA,TRBV5-1
TGTGCCAGCTCCCGGGACGGAGTAGAGACCCAGTACTTC,CASSRDGVETQYF,NA,TRBJ2-5,NA,TRBV6-5
TGTGCCAGCAGTCTGGTGGGAAGCAATCAGCCCCAGCATTTT,CASSLVGSNQPQHF,NA,TRBJ1-5,NA,TRBV27
TGTGCCAGCAGCGTACTCGAGGCGGGCCGCTACACCTTC,CASSVLEAGRYTF,NA,TRBJ1-2,NA,TRBV9
TGTGCCAGCAGCTTACAGGGGGCGAACACTGAAGCTTTCTTT,CASSLQGANTEAFF,TRBD1,TRBJ1-1,NA,TRBV11-2
TGTGCCAGCAGCGAGCGGGACGGGCTCGGCACTGAAGCTTTCTTT,CASSERDGLGTEAFF,NA,TRBJ1-1,NA,TRBV9
TGTGCCAGCAGGACCAGGGGTGGGACGAACACTGAAGCTTTCTTT,CASRTRGGTNTEAFF,NA,TRBJ1-1,NA,TRBV6-5
TGTGCCAGCAGCCCGTTACTGTCGGGCGAGCAGTACTTC,CASSPLLSGEQYF,NA,TRBJ2-7,NA,TRBV13
TGTGCCAGCAGCCAAGATCCGACACCGGGGGGCCTCAACTCTGGAAACACCATATATTTT,CASSQDPTPGGLNSGNTIYF,NA,TRBJ1-3,NA,TRBV4-2
TGTGCCAGCAGCACAACAACTAACTATGGCTACACCTTC,CASSTTTNYGYTF,NA,TRBJ1-2,NA,TRBV7-9
TGTGCCAGCAGCCAACCGGGACAGGGGGCTAACGGGGAGCTGTTTTTT,CASSQPGQGANGELFF,TRBD1,TRBJ2-2,NA,TRBV14
TGTGCCAGCAGCCAGGGACCGACAAATGAAAAACTGTTTTTT,CASSQGPTNEKLFF,NA,TRBJ1-4,NA,TRBV9
TGTGCCAGCAGTTTAAGGGGGTGGAACACTGAAGCTTTCTTT,CASSLRGWNTEAFF,NA,TRBJ1-1,NA,TRBV28
TGTGCCAGCAGCGTAATGGGCGGGGAGGAGACCCAGTACTTC,CASSVMGGEETQYF,NA,TRBJ2-5,NA,TRBV9
TGTGCCAGCAGTTACTCAGGAGACCAGAATTCACCCCTCCACTTT,CASSYSGDQNSPLHF,NA,TRBJ1-6,NA,TRBV6-5
TGCAGCGCTGCGACAGGGGGCATCTACAATGAGCAGTTCTTC,CSAATGGIYNEQFF,TRBD1,TRBJ2-1,NA,TRBV29-1
TGTGCCAGCAGCTTTTCCGGGGGACCAAATCAGCCCCAGCATTTT,CASSFSGGPNQPQHF,NA,TRBJ1-5,NA,TRBV7-2
TGTGCCAGTAGTATTATGCCCAGGGACTATGGCTACACCTTC,CASSIMPRDYGYTF,NA,TRBJ1-2,once,TRBV19
TGTGCCTGGGGCCTAGCGGGGGGGCTTGGCGGGGAGCTGTTTTTT,CAWGLAGGLGGELFF,TRBD2,TRBJ2-2,NA,TRBV30
TGTGCCAGCAGAACCGGGACAGGGGATGAAAAACTGTTTTTT,CASRTGTGDEKLFF,TRBD1,TRBJ1-4,NA,TRBV6-5
TGCGCCAGCAGCCCGACAGGGGTTAACACTGAAGCTTTCTTT,CASSPTGVNTEAFF,TRBD1,TRBJ1-1,once,TRBV4-1
TGTGCCTGGAGTGTACTCTCGAAGGACGAGCAGTTCTTC,CAWSVLSKDEQFF,NA,TRBJ2-1,NA,TRBV30
TGTGCCAGCTCACCACCGGACGGGGGGGAGAAGACCTATGGCTACACCTTC,CASSPPDGGEKTYGYTF,NA,TRBJ1-2,NA,TRBV18
TGTGCCAGCAGTGCAGACACCTCCTATAATTCACCCCTCCACTTT,CASSADTSYNSPLHF,NA,TRBJ1-6,NA,TRBV28
TGTGCCAGCAGCTTGGCTCGGGACAGGCTTGACTATGGCTACACCTTC,CASSLARDRLDYGYTF,TRBD1,TRBJ1-2,NA,TRBV5-8
TGTGCCAGCCGCACGTTTAGGAGCTCCTACAATGAGCAGTTCTTC,CASRTFRSSYNEQFF,NA,TRBJ2-1,NA,TRBV11-2
TGTGCCAGCAGTCAGGGTACCCCCACAGATACGCAGTATTTT,CASSQGTPTDTQYF,NA,TRBJ2-3,NA,TRBV6-5